Shown below are 5 T cell receptor beta chains from a single sample sequenced in a study of OX40 agonist ivuxolimab in advanced cancers. Profiled with immunoSEQ multiplex PCR; TCRdb holds only in-frame clones, not every one. The data contain about 110,000 clones, more than 85% of them singletons. The starting material was CD4+ or CD8+ T cells sorted from blood, obtained in a trial of the OX40 agonist ivuxolimab. The receptor source for this set is an adult with an advanced solid tumor such as melanoma, head and neck, liver or kidney cancer.

This clone was seen more than once but under ten times. V gene TRBV7-2 combines with J gene TRBJ2-4; 8 bases agree with TRBD2. The CDR3 spans 16 residues. Germline CDR1 and CDR2: SGHTA and FQGNSA. V lost 5 bases, J lost 6 bases, and 12 bases stayed unmatched. The CDR3 region is CASSPWASGRGNIQYF. In DNA, the CDR3 is TGTGCCAGCAGCCCATGGGCCAGCGGGAGAGGAAACATTCAGTACTTC.

The J gene is TRBJ1-1, the V gene TRBV9; D is undetermined. CDR3 length equals 15 residues. Germline V gene lookup returns CDR1 SGDLS and CDR2 YYNGEE. The V end was cut by 4 bases, the J end by 3 bases, with 16 bases between. The CDR3 nucleotides read TGTGCCAGCAGCTCGTCAGGTATTCGGGACACTGAAGCTTTCTTT. The encoded protein is CASSSSGIRDTEAFF.

This clone was picked up one time. The CDR3 loop is CSVGVEAGPTLSSYEQYF. The CDR3 region has the DNA TGCAGCGTGGGGGTCGAAGCGGGACCGACCCTCAGCTCCTACGAGCAGTACTTC. The chain uses TRBV29-1 and TRBJ2-5; 7 nucleotides line up with TRBD2. The DNA end is more similar to TRBJ2-7, so the J call may be wrong. Germline-derived CDR1 and CDR2 are SQVTM and ANQGSEA. The CDR3 consists of 18 residues.

This clone was detected only a few times. The chain recombines TRBV27 with TRBJ1-5; D perhaps matches TRBD1 (6 bases). The ends were cut back, 5 bases at V and 2 bases at J, with 16 bases in the middle. Germline V gene sequence: CDR1 MNHEY, CDR2 SMNVEV (reference sequence). The CDR3 is 16 amino acids. CDR3 in amino acids: CASSPDNRAGNQPQHF. The CDR3 coding sequence is TGTGCCAGCAGTCCCGATAACAGGGCTGGCAATCAGCCCCAGCATTTT.

The chain combines TRBV28 with TRBJ1-1; unclear D gene. The V gene's germline CDR1 is MDHEN and CDR2 SYDVKM. V lost 2 bases to trimming and J lost 1 base, with 11 bases between them. The CDR3 totals 15 residues. CDR3 DNA sequence: TGTGCCAGCAGTTTAATTAGATTAGGGAACACTGAAGCTTTCTTT. It is translated as CASSLIRLGNTEAFF.